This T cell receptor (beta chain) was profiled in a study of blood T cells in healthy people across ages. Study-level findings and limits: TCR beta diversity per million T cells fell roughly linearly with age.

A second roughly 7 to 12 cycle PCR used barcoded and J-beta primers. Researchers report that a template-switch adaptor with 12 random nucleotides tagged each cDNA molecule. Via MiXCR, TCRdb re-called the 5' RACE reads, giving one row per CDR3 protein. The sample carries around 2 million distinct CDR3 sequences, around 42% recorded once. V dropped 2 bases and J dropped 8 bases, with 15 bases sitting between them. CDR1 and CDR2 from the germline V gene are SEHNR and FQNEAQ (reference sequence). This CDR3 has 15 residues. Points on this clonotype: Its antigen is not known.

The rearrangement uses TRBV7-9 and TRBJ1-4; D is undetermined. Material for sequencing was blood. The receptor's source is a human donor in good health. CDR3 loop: CASSLSPGGPEKLFF. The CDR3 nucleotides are TGTGCCAGCAGCTTATCCCCAGGAGGACCCGAAAAACTGTTTTTT.